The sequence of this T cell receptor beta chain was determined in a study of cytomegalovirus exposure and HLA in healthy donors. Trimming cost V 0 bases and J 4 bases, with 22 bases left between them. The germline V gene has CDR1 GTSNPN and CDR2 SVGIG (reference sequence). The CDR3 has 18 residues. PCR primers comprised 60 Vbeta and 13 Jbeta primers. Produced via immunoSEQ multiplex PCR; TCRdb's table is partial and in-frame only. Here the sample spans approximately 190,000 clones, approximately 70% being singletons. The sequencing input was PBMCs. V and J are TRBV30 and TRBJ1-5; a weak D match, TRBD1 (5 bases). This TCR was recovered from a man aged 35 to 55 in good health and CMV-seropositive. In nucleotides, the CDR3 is TGTGCCTGGAGTGTAAAATTATTCGGGGCGGGGCGGAATCAGCCCCAGCATTTT. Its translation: CAWSVKLFGAGRNQPQHF.